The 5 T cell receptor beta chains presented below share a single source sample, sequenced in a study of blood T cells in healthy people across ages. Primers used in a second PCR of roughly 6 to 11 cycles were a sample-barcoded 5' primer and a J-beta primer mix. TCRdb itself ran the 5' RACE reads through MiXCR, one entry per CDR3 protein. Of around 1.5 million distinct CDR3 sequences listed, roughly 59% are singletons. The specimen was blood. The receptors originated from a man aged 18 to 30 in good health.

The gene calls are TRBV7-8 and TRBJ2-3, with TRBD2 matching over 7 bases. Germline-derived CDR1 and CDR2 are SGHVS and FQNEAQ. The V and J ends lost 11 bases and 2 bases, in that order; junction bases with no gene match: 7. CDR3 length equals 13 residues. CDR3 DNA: TGTGCCTCGAAGCGGGGCCTCACAGATACGCAGTATTTT. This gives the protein CASKRGLTDTQYF.

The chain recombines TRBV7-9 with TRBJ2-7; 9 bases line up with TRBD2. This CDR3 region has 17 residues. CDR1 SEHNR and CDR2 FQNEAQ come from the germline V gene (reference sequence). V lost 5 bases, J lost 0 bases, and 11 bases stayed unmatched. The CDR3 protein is CASSPGTSKWGSYEQYF. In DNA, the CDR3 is TGTGCCAGCAGCCCCGGGACTAGCAAGTGGGGCTCCTACGAGCAGTACTTC.

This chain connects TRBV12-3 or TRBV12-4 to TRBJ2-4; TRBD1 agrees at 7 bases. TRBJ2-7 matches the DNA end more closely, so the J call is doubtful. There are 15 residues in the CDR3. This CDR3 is CASSWTGTAAYEQYF. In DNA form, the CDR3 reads TGTGCCAGCAGTTGGACCGGGACAGCAGCCTACGAGCAGTACTTC.

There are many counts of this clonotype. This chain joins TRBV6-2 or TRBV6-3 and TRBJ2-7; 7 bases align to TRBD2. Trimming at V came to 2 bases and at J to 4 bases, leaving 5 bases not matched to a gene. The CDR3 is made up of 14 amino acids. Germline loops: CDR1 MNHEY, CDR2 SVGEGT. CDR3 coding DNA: TGTGCCAGCAGTTACGCGGGAGTGACGTACGAGCAGTACTTC. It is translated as CASSYAGVTYEQYF.

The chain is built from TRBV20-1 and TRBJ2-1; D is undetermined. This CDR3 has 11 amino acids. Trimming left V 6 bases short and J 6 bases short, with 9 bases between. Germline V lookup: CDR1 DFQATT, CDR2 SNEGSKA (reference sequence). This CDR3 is CSAPVTNEQFF. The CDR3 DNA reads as TGCAGTGCGCCGGTCACCAATGAGCAGTTCTTC.